This passage covers 21 T cell receptor beta chains from one sample sequenced in a study of regulatory T cells in long-lasting Graves disease. Construction of the TCR beta libraries employed iRepertoire HTBI primers in conjunction with Arm-PCR of CDR3 regions. From the multiplex PCR reads, TCRdb called clonotypes with MiXCR, one entry per CDR3 protein. The sample contains 700,000 or so distinct CDR3 sequences, approximately 29% of which appear only once. Time point here: persistent/refractory GD, antithyroid drugs over 5 years with positive TRAb. TCR sequences were obtained from RNA taken from PBMCs. This specimen was peripheral blood mononuclear cells (PBMCs), taken when the disease was refractory, from a patient treated with antithyroid drugs. These TCRs come from a female donor with Graves disease.

This chain joins TRBV5-1 and TRBJ1-1, with 7 bases fitting TRBD1. Germline values: CDR1 SGHRS, CDR2 YFSETQ. The CDR3 contains 15 residues. Unmatched junction bases numbered 4, after V lost 1 base and J lost 1 base. The CDR3 spells CASSLTGVPNTEAFF. The DNA for the CDR3 is TGCGCCAGCAGCTTGACAGGGGTCCCGAACACTGAAGCTTTCTTT. The complete variable domain, with remaining parts taken from reference TRBV5-1 and TRBJ1-1, reads KAGVTQTPRYLIKTRGQQVTLSCSPISGHRSVSWYQQTPGQGLQFLFEYFSETQRNKGNFPGRFSGRQFSNSRSEMNVSTLELGDSALYLCASSLTGVPNTEAFFGQGTRLTVV.

This clonotype turned up a few times. V usage is TRBV6-2 or TRBV6-3 and J usage is TRBJ1-1; D is unresolved. This CDR3 has 14 amino acids. Per germline, CDR1 MNHEY and CDR2 SVGEGT. The ends were cut back, 5 bases at V and 1 base at J, with 11 bases in the middle. CDR3 bases: TGTGCCAGCAGTACTGGGGTTGGGAACACTGAAGCTTTCTTT. Translating it yields CASSTGVGNTEAFF.

V and J are TRBV7-6 and TRBJ2-5; D is perhaps TRBD2 (5 bases). Germline-derived CDR1 and CDR2 are SGHVS and FNYEAQ. CDR3 size: 16 residues. The V gene lost 5 bases and the J gene lost 2 bases, with 18 bases spanning the gap. The CDR3 DNA is TGTGCCAGCAGCCCTACTAGATCGGCACTTCAAGAGACCCAGTACTTC. It yields the protein CASSPTRSALQETQYF.

This clonotype was picked up many times. The chain recombines TRBV12-3 or TRBV12-4 with TRBJ2-7, with D possibly called TRBD1 or TRBD2 (5 bases each). V lost 6 bases to trimming and J lost 0 bases, with 15 bases between them. The CDR3 has 15 amino acids. CDR3 amino acids: CASSQGTTGSYEQYF. CDR3 sequence (DNA): TGTGCCAGCAGCCAAGGGACCACAGGCTCCTACGAGCAGTACTTC.

Turning to this clonotype: This may stem from a read error, because a much larger clone lies one nucleotide away. The rearrangement uses TRBV11-2 and TRBJ2-7; TRBD1 matches 8 bases. Germline trimming cut 1 base from V and 5 bases from J; bases unmatched to any gene: 4. Germline values: CDR1 SGHAT, CDR2 FQNNGV. The CDR3 consists of 14 residues. The CDR3 loop reads CASSLGTGCHEQYF. CDR3 in DNA: TGTGCCAGCAGCTTAGGGACAGGGTGCCACGAGCAGTACTTC. Full variable domain (rest looked up from reference TRBV11-2 and TRBJ2-7): EAGVAQSPRYKIIEKRQSVAFWCNPISGHATLYWYQQILGQGPKLLIQFQNNGVVDDSQLPKDRFSAERLKGVDSTLKIQPAKLEDSAVYLCASSLGTGCHEQYFGPGTRLTVT.

This clonotype has ten or more counts. V gene TRBV28 combines with J gene TRBJ1-4, with 10 positions matching TRBD1. Germline CDR1 reads MDHEN; CDR2 reads SYDVKM. The V and J ends lost 4 bases and 4 bases, in that order; junction bases with no gene match: 0. There are 14 residues in the CDR3. The CDR3 nucleotides are TGTGCCAGCAGTTGGGACAGGGGTAATGAAAAACTGTTTTTT. Protein: CASSWDRGNEKLFF.

This clonotype was detected only a few times. This rearrangement joins TRBV19 to TRBJ1-5, with 9 bases aligning to TRBD1. The length of the CDR3 is 15 residues. CDR1 and CDR2 (germline): LNHDA, SQIVND (reference sequence). V trimming: 4 bases; J trimming: 7 bases; junction bases outside the gene matches: 8. In DNA form, the CDR3 reads TGTGCCAGTAGTAGGGGACAGGGAGCGGGCCAGCCCCAGCATTTT. Amino acid sequence: CASSRGQGAGQPQHF.

The chain has TRBV2 and TRBJ2-5; 7 bases align to TRBD1. Trimming at V came to 4 bases and at J to 0 bases, leaving 2 bases not matched to a gene. There are 14 residues in the CDR3. CDR1 is SNHLY and CDR2 is FYNNEI in the germline V gene. The CDR3 is CASSVGQYQETQYF. DNA for the CDR3: TGTGCCAGCAGTGTGGGACAGTACCAAGAGACCCAGTACTTC.

In its sample, this clonotype was seen a few times. Written as DNA, the CDR3 is TGTGCCTCCCCGGGACAGGGAAAGTACGGCTACACCTTC. Amino acids: CASPGQGKYGYTF. This chain links TRBV30 with TRBJ1-2, with 9 bases aligning to TRBD1. The ends lost 7 bases at V and 8 bases at J; junction bases unmatched: 11. The length of the CDR3 is 13 residues. Germline CDR1 GTSNPN, CDR2 SVGIG (reference sequence).

This clonotype was observed a handful of times. The genes are TRBV20-1 and TRBJ2-5; TRBD1 matches 9 bases. Germline-derived CDR1 and CDR2 are DFQATT and SNEGSKA (reference sequence). Trimming cost V 6 bases and J 4 bases; bases outside gene matches: 12. This CDR3 contains 15 residues. CDR3 amino acids: CSATTPTGGGETQYF. The CDR3 bases are TGCAGTGCCACCACTCCGACAGGGGGGGGAGAGACCCAGTACTTC.

The chain recombines TRBV20-1 with TRBJ1-2; possible D gene TRBD1, 5 bases. CDR3 size: 14 residues. Germline CDR1 DFQATT, CDR2 SNEGSKA (reference sequence). V lost 5 bases, J lost 0 bases, and 13 bases lay in between. CDR3 sequence (DNA): TGCAGTGCTGCCCCGGGGGGGACTAACTATGGCTACACCTTC. It encodes CSAAPGGTNYGYTF.

This clonotype was counted a few times. One end of the junction is discordant with germline, which a read error may explain. The V and J genes are TRBV27 and TRBJ2-7; 8 nucleotides align to TRBD1. The CDR3 spans 15 residues. Germline values: CDR1 MNHEY, CDR2 SMNVEV (reference sequence). This chain's CDR3 is CASSSPQGASDEQYF. In nucleotides, the CDR3 is TGTGCCAGCAGTTCCCCGCAGGGGGCCTCCGACGAGCAGTACTTC.

The chain recombines TRBV20-1 with TRBJ1-5, with TRBD1 matching over 7 bases. CDR1 DFQATT and CDR2 SNEGSKA come from the germline V gene (reference sequence). The CDR3 has 19 amino acids. V lost 2 bases, J lost 0 bases, and 16 bases stayed unmatched. The DNA for the CDR3 is TGCAGTGCTAGAAACCTTAGAGCAGGGGGTACTTATAGCAATCAGCCCCAGCATTTT. This sequence encodes CSARNLRAGGTYSNQPQHF.

This clonotype has only a few counts. The rearrangement links TRBV29-1 to TRBJ1-1; D remains unclear. This CDR3 is built from 11 residues. Germline V gene data show CDR1 as SQVTM and CDR2 as ANQGSEA. Trimming pared 4 bases from V and 7 bases from J, leaving 10 bases between. In DNA form, the CDR3 reads TGCAGCGTTGGGAACGGGGATGAAGCTTTCTTT. This encodes CSVGNGDEAFF.

This clonotype occurred many times. J is TRBJ2-7 and V is TRBV2; maybe TRBD2 (5 bases). This CDR3 has 15 amino acids. V was shortened by 1 base and J by 0 bases, with 10 bases between the two germline ends. CDR1 and CDR2 from the germline V gene are SNHLY and FYNNEI. This CDR3 is CASSEVDFSSYEQYF. CDR3 in DNA: TGTGCCAGCAGTGAAGTGGACTTTTCCTCCTACGAGCAGTACTTC.

This chain's CDR3 is CASSEGQGSGANVLTF. As DNA, the CDR3 is TGTGCCAGCAGTGAAGGGCAGGGCTCTGGGGCCAACGTCCTGACTTTC. V gene TRBV2 combines with J gene TRBJ2-6, with D maybe TRBD1 (5 bases). The CDR3 extends over 16 amino acids. The germline V gene encodes CDR1 SNHLY and CDR2 FYNNEI. Deletions cut 1 base from V and 0 bases from J, with 7 bases between.

In its sample, this clonotype was seen many times. This chain connects TRBV15 to TRBJ1-4, with 8 bases identical to TRBD1. Trimming took 4 bases from V and 8 from J; bases not matched to a gene: 6. The CDR3 is 14 residues long. Germline CDR1 and CDR2: LNHNV and YYDKDF (reference sequence). The CDR3 bases are TGTGCCACCAGCACTGGACAGGGTGGAGAAAAACTGTTTTTT. Translated, it gives CATSTGQGGEKLFF.

This clonotype was counted a few times. The chain employs TRBV30 and TRBJ1-5; maybe TRBD1 (5 bases). The CDR3 spans 15 residues. Germline CDR1 GTSNPN, CDR2 SVGIG (reference sequence). Trimming stripped 4 bases from V and 2 bases from J, with 15 bases between. CDR3 region: CAWTLAGVGNQPQHF. DNA of the CDR3: TGTGCCTGGACACTTGCGGGGGTAGGCAATCAGCCCCAGCATTTT.

This chain joins TRBV5-1 and TRBJ1-1; D call uncertain. The V gene's germline CDR1 is SGHRS and CDR2 YFSETQ. The ends were cut back, 2 bases at V and 2 bases at J, with 10 bases in the middle. The CDR3 length is 14 residues. The CDR3, as DNA: TGCGCCAGCAGCTTATATATGGGAAACACTGAAGCTTTCTTT. Protein sequence: CASSLYMGNTEAFF.

A single count supports this clonotype. Since a far larger clone is one base different, this is likely a read error. The chain couples TRBV12-3 or TRBV12-4 to TRBJ1-1, with no clear D. V lost 0 bases and J lost 1, with 6 bases in between. The CDR3 contains 14 residues. CDR3 sequence: CASSLAEGNTEAFF. The CDR3, as DNA: TGTGCCAGCAGTTTAGCAGAGGGGAACACTGAAGCTTTCTTT.

The rearrangement joins TRBV5-1 to TRBJ1-1; D is possibly TRBD1 (6 bases). V lost 2 bases and J lost 4, with 15 bases in between. The CDR3 is made up of 15 amino acids. Germline CDR1 is SGHRS and CDR2 is YFSETQ. CDR3 in amino acids: CASSFKTGSGTEAFF. In nucleotides, the CDR3 is TGCGCCAGCAGCTTTAAAACAGGGTCGGGCACTGAAGCTTTCTTT. The full variable domain, rest sourced from reference TRBV5-1 and TRBJ1-1, is KAGVTQTPRYLIKTRGQQVTLSCSPISGHRSVSWYQQTPGQGLQFLFEYFSETQRNKGNFPGRFSGRQFSNSRSEMNVSTLELGDSALYLCASSFKTGSGTEAFFGQGTRLTVV.